This T cell receptor beta chain was sequenced for a study of T cell changes during pregnancy in multiple sclerosis. TCRdb's copy holds only in-frame clones and misses some; the assay was immunoSEQ multiplex PCR. The repertoire consists of roughly 47,000 clones, with about 88% occurring once and the leading ten covering about 1.2%. This TCR was sampled from a female donor with multiple sclerosis, enrolled in a pregnancy study. The sample consisted of CD4+ T cells from peripheral blood mononuclear cells, taken after pregnancy.

The CDR3 protein is CASSSGGTTSYEQYF. For the CDR3, the DNA is TGCGCCAGCAGCTCCGGGGGGACTACCTCCTACGAGCAGTACTTC. The chain carries TRBV5-1 and TRBJ2-7; 7 bases line up with TRBD2. This CDR3 comprises 15 residues. The junction had 6 bases not matched to a gene; V was cut back by 3 bases and J by 0 bases. Per the germline V gene, CDR1 is SGHRS and CDR2 is YFSETQ.